The source of this T cell receptor (beta chain) is a study of shared clonotypes between healthy human individuals. For the study at large: Three plates were used per donor for CD4 naive, three for CD4 memory, two for CD8 naive and one for CD8 memory.

Each sorted subset replicate got 200 ng genomic DNA, 25,000 to 35,000 genomes. Generated by immunoSEQ multiplex PCR, the TCRdb table keeps only in-frame clones and is missing some. Found here are roughly 1,800,000 clones, about 95% of them singletons; the top ten hold 1% to 1.5%. It was CD45RO-negative cells, positively selected for CCR7, that made up naive CD8 cells, with terminally differentiated effector memory CD45RA+ cells excluded. Points on this clone: Its antigen is not identified.

General study points: Sharing across several donors was seen in 4% to 5% of naive CD4 clonotypes.

Trimming took 6 bases from V and 5 from J; bases not matched to a gene: 9. The CDR3 loop spans 16 amino acids. The germline V gene has CDR1 PRHDT and CDR2 FYEKMQ (reference sequence). This chain connects TRBV13 to TRBJ2-1, with TRBD2 matching 11 bases. This clonotype originated in a man younger than 35 in good health. Source material: naive CD8+ T cells sorted from blood. CDR3 sequence (DNA): TGTGCCAGCAGTTCGACTAGCGGGACGCGAAACAATGAGCAGTTCTTC. It specifies CASSSTSGTRNNEQFF.